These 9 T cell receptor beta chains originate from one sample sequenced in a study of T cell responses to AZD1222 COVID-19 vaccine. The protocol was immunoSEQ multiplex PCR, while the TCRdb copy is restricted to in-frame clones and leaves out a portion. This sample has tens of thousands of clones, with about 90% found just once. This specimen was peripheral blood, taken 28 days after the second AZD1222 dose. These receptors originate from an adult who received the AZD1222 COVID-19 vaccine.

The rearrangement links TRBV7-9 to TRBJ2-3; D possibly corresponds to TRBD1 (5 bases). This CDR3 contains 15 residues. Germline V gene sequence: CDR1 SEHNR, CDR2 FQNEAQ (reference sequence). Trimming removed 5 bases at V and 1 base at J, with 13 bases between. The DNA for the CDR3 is TGTGCCAGCAGCACCGACAGACCTGGCACAGATACGCAGTATTTT. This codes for CASSTDRPGTDTQYF. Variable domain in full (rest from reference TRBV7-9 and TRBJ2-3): DTGVSQNPRHKITKRGQNVTFRCDPISEHNRLYWYRQTLGQGPEFLTYFQNEAQLEKSRLLSDRFSAERPKGSFSTLEIQRTEQGDSAMYLCASSTDRPGTDTQYFGPGTRLTVL.

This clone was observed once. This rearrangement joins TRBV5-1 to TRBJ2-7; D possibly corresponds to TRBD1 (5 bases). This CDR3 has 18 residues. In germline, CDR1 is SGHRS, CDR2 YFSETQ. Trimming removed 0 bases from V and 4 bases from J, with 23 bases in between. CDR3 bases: TGCGCCAGCAGCTTGGCCCTAGGGGTGACCAGTAAAGTTTACGAGCAGTACTTC. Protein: CASSLALGVTSKVYEQYF.

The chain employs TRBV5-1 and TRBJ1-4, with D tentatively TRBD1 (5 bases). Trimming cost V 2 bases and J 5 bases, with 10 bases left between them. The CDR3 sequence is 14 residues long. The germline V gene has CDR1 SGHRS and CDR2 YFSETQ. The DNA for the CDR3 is TGCGCCAGCAGCTTCCGGGACGGAAATGAAAAACTGTTTTTT. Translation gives CASSFRDGNEKLFF.

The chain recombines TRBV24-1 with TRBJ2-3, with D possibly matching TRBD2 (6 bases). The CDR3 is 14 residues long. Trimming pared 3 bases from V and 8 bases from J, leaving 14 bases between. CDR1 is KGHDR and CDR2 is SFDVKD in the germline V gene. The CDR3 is CATSDVGPAGTQYF. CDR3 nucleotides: TGTGCCACCAGTGATGTCGGACCAGCGGGTACGCAGTATTTT.

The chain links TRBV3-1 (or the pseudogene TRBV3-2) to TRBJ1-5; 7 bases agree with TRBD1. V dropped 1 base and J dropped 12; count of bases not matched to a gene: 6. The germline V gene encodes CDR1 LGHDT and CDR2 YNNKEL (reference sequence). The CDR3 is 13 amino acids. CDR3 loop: CASSQGRQGNQHF. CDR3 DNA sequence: TGTGCCAGCAGCCAAGGGCGACAGGGTAACCAGCATTTT.

CDR3 sequence reads: CASSEVRGTSAFF. The CDR3 bases are TGTGCCAGCAGTGAGGTGCGAGGGACTAGTGCGTTCTTC. The chain joins TRBV2 to TRBJ2-1, with 8 positions matching TRBD2. The germline CDR1 and CDR2 sequences are SNHLY and FYNNEI. The CDR3 extends over 13 amino acids. Trimming at V came to 3 bases and at J to 15 bases, leaving 10 bases not matched to a gene.

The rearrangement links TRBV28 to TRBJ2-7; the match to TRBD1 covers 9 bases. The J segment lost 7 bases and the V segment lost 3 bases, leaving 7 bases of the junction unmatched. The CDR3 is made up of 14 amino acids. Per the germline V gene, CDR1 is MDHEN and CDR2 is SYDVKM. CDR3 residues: CASSFQGTGREQYF. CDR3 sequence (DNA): TGTGCCAGCAGTTTCCAGGGGACAGGGCGGGAGCAGTACTTC. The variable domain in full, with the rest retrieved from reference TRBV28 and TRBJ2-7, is DVKVTQSSRYLVKRTGEKVFLECVQDMDHENMFWYRQDPGLGLRLIYFSYDVKMKEKGDIPEGYSVSREKKERFSLILESASTNQTSMYLCASSFQGTGREQYFGPGTRLTVT.

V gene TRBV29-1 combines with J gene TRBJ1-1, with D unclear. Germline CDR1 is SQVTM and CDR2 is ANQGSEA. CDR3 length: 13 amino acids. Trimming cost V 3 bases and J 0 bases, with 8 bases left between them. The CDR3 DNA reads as TGCAGCGTTGACAGCAACATGAACACTGAAGCTTTCTTT. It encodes CSVDSNMNTEAFF.

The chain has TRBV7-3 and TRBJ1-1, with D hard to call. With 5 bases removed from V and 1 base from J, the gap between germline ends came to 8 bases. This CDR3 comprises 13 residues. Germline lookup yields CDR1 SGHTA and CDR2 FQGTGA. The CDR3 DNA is TGTGCCAGCAGCCTGTACCAGAACACTGAAGCTTTCTTT. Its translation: CASSLYQNTEAFF.